These 17 T cell receptor beta chains originate from one sample sequenced in a study of blood T cell repertoires in COVID-19. Sequenced by immunoSEQ multiplex PCR; TCRdb stores in-frame clones only, minus some. There are roughly 280,000 clones in the sample; roughly 89% occur only once, and less than 2% lies in the top ten. The sample was PBMCs or T cells enriched from blood (not recorded which). These receptors all come from an older woman who had recovered from COVID-19.

This clone was found once. This chain links TRBV4-1 with TRBJ1-2; a possible D gene is TRBD1 (5 bases). The length of the CDR3 is 15 residues. Trimming took off 1 base at V and 3 bases at J, with 12 bases between the two ends. Per germline, CDR1 MGHRA and CDR2 YSYEKL. The CDR3 protein is CASSQGGRGHYGYTF. In nucleotides, the CDR3 is TGCGCCAGCAGCCAAGGTGGGAGGGGACACTATGGCTACACCTTC.

The V and J genes are TRBV28 and TRBJ2-5; TRBD2 might be the D (5 bases). This CDR3 has 14 residues. The V end lost 2 bases, the J end lost 4 bases, and 11 bases lay between the germline ends. Germline V gene lookup returns CDR1 MDHEN and CDR2 SYDVKM. CDR3 loop: CASSLIGSAETQYF. As DNA, the CDR3 is TGTGCCAGCAGTTTAATAGGTAGCGCAGAGACCCAGTACTTC.

The chain carries TRBV9 and TRBJ1-2, with 10 bases matching TRBD1. This CDR3 spans 16 amino acids. V lost 3 bases and J lost 6; bases outside the gene matches: 11. Germline values: CDR1 SGDLS, CDR2 YYNGEE. The CDR3 protein is CASSGQGGQGMNGYTF. The DNA of the CDR3 is TGTGCCAGCAGCGGTCAGGGGGGACAGGGGATGAATGGCTACACCTTC.

The CDR3 is CASRDQGIYNSPLHF. The CDR3 coding sequence is TGTGCCAGTAGAGACCAGGGAATCTATAATTCACCCCTCCACTTT. The V call is TRBV19, the J call TRBJ1-6; tentative D call: TRBD1 (5 bases). Germline V gene data show CDR1 as LNHDA and CDR2 as SQIVND (reference sequence). The V end was cut by 6 bases, the J end by 3 bases, with 12 bases between. CDR3 size: 15 residues.

This chain uses TRBV10-3 with TRBJ1-1, with TRBD1 matching 9 bases. J gave up 3 bases and V 4 bases, and 6 bases lay outside the gene matches. This CDR3 comprises 15 residues. Germline V CDR1 and CDR2: ENHRY, SYGVKD. For the CDR3, the DNA is TGTGCCATCAGTGCCATGGGGGACAGGGACACTGAAGCTTTCTTT. It encodes CAISAMGDRDTEAFF.

The chain has TRBV14 and TRBJ2-2; 11 bases are shared with TRBD1. Germline CDR1 is SGHDN and CDR2 is FVKESK. The CDR3 spans 17 residues. Trimming cost V 3 bases and J 7 bases; bases outside gene matches: 10. CDR3 sequence (DNA): TGTGCCAGCAGCCACTACCCCGGACAGGGGGCCGGCGGGGAGCTGTTTTTT. This codes for CASSHYPGQGAGGELFF.

This clone was counted only a few times. The chain is built from TRBV4-1 and TRBJ2-7; 10 positions agree with TRBD1. V gave up 4 bases and J gave up 5 bases; unmatched junction bases: 20. The CDR3 sequence is 19 residues long. Germline lookup yields CDR1 MGHRA and CDR2 YSYEKL. CDR3 DNA sequence: TGCGCCAGCAGCCCCGGGACAGGGGTGGTGCAGGGATTTGGGAACGAGCAGTACTTC. Translation: CASSPGTGVVQGFGNEQYF.

This chain uses TRBV6-6 with TRBJ1-1; D unresolved. With 3 bases removed from V and 8 bases from J, the gap between germline ends came to 4 bases. The germline V gene encodes CDR1 MNHNY and CDR2 SVGAGI (reference sequence). This CDR3 has 10 residues. The DNA for the CDR3 is TGTGCCAGCAGTTATGAGGAAGCTTTCTTT. Its translation is CASSYEEAFF.

The chain employs TRBV18 and TRBJ1-5, with a possible D match to TRBD1 (6 bases). The CDR3 sequence is 14 residues long. Looked up from germline, CDR1 is KGHSH and CDR2 is LQKENI. V dropped 5 bases and J dropped 7 bases, with 15 bases sitting between them. The CDR3 reads CASSSARGGQPQHF. The CDR3 DNA reads TGTGCCAGCTCATCCGCGAGGGGGGGGCAGCCCCAGCATTTT.

The chain couples TRBV11-2 to TRBJ1-2; D may be TRBD1 (6 bases). V lost 5 bases and J 6 bases, leaving 13 bases between the germline ends. The germline V gene encodes CDR1 SGHAT and CDR2 FQNNGV. The CDR3 sequence is 13 residues long. CDR3 in amino acids: CASSPRDIDGYTF. DNA of the CDR3: TGTGCCAGCAGCCCGAGGGACATAGATGGCTACACCTTC.

The genes are TRBV5-1 and TRBJ2-7; 12 nucleotides match TRBD2. V shed 0 bases and J 4 bases; nucleotides not matched to a gene: 5. The V gene's germline CDR1 is SGHRS and CDR2 YFSETQ. The CDR3 is 16 residues long. The CDR3 reads CASSLVSSGRGYEQYF. The CDR3 DNA reads as TGCGCCAGCAGCTTGGTATCTAGCGGGAGGGGATACGAGCAGTACTTC.

The chain couples TRBV24-1 to TRBJ2-5, with 7 bases aligning to TRBD1. The germline CDR1 and CDR2 sequences are KGHDR and SFDVKD. The CDR3 length is 13 residues. Trimming at V came to 4 bases and at J to 7 bases, leaving 5 bases not matched to a gene. Here the CDR3 reads CATSDRTGWTQYF. CDR3 sequence (DNA): TGTGCCACCAGTGACCGGACAGGCTGGACCCAGTACTTC.

V gene TRBV12-2 combines with J gene TRBJ2-7; TRBD2 was called by the table and not checked on the DNA. TRBV12-2 is a documented pseudogene. The CDR3 extends over 15 amino acids. This chain's CDR3 is CASRLGGGDPYEQYF. For the CDR3, the DNA is TGTGCAAGTCGCCTCGGGGGAGGGGACCCCTACGAGCAGTACTTC.

In this sample, this clone turned up once. V usage is TRBV5-1 and J usage is TRBJ2-1; 9 bases map to TRBD2. The CDR3 totals 17 residues. Germline V gives CDR1 SGHRS, CDR2 YFSETQ. V gave up 0 bases and J gave up 2 bases; unmatched junction bases: 6. The CDR3 here is CASSLVMAGGPYNEQFF. The CDR3 DNA sequence: TGCGCCAGCAGCTTGGTCATGGCGGGGGGGCCCTACAATGAGCAGTTCTTC.

This sequence joins TRBV4-1 and TRBJ2-1; 8 bases map to TRBD2. With 3 bases clipped from V and 4 bases from J, the junction kept 5 bases outside the gene matches. Germline CDR1 MGHRA, CDR2 YSYEKL. The CDR3 is 15 amino acids. The CDR3 coding sequence is TGCGCCAGCAGCCAGACGGGGGGGCGGTACAATGAGCAGTTCTTC. This codes for CASSQTGGRYNEQFF.

The V gene is TRBV7-9, the J gene TRBJ1-4; TRBD1 might be the D (6 bases). The CDR3 contains 14 residues. The V end lost 5 bases, the J end lost 7 bases, and 14 bases lay between the germline ends. Looked up from germline, CDR1 is SEHNR and CDR2 is FQNEAQ (reference sequence). This chain's CDR3 is CASSLRGAGEKLFF. CDR3 sequence (DNA): TGTGCCAGCAGCCTCAGGGGTGCGGGTGAAAAACTGTTTTTT. The whole variable domain, filled in from reference TRBV7-9 and TRBJ1-4, reads DTGVSQNPRHKITKRGQNVTFRCDPISEHNRLYWYRQTLGQGPEFLTYFQNEAQLEKSRLLSDRFSAERPKGSFSTLEIQRTEQGDSAMYLCASSLRGAGEKLFFGSGTQLSVL.

In nucleotides, the CDR3 is TGTGCCAGCAGTGACCCGAGCGCGAACACCGGGGAGCTGTTTTTT. The encoded protein is CASSDPSANTGELFF. V and J are TRBV6-4 and TRBJ2-2, with D hard to call. Germline CDR1 is MRHNA and CDR2 is SNTAGT. CDR3 length equals 15 residues. With 2 bases removed from V and 0 bases from J, the gap between germline ends came to 7 bases.